The 2 T cell receptor beta chains listed next were all sequenced from one sample in a study of T cell responses to AZD1222 COVID-19 vaccine. Method: immunoSEQ multiplex PCR; TCRdb's copy keeps in-frame clones and lacks some. The profile covers 130,000 to 150,000 clones, with around 93% appearing a single time and less than 2% taken by the ten largest. This material consisted of peripheral blood, taken on day 0 of AZD1222 vaccination. The receptor set was obtained from an adult in good health.

The chain joins TRBV7-3 to TRBJ2-3; D might be TRBD1 (5 bases). CDR3 length equals 15 residues. Germline V gives CDR1 SGHTA, CDR2 FQGTGA. V was trimmed by 5 bases and J by 5 bases, leaving 17 bases between them. CDR3 nucleotides: TGTGCCAGCAGCGCCTCCCAGGGTCGGAGAGATACGCAGTATTTT. It is translated as CASSASQGRRDTQYF.

This chain connects TRBV7-3 to TRBJ2-3, with 10 bases identical to TRBD2. V shed 3 bases and J 1 base; nucleotides not matched to a gene: 7. CDR1 SGHTA and CDR2 FQGTGA come from the germline V gene. The CDR3 is made up of 17 amino acids. The CDR3 spells CASSFLAGEGGTDTQYF. CDR3 sequence (DNA): TGTGCCAGCAGCTTTCTAGCGGGAGAAGGAGGCACAGATACGCAGTATTTT.